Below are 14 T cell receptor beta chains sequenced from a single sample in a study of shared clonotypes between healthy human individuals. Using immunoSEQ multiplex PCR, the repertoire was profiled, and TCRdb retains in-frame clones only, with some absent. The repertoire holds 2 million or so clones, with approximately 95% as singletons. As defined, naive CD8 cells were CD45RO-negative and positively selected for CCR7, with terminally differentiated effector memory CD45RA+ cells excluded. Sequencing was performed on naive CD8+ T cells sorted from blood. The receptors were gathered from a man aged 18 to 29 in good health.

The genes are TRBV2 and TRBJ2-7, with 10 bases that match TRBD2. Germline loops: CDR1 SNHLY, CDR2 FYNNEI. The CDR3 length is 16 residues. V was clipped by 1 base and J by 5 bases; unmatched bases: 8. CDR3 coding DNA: TGTGCCAGCAGTGAAGATGAGCGGGGGGGCCTCAACGAGCAGTACTTC. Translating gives CASSEDERGGLNEQYF. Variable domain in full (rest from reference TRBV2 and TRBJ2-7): EPEVTQTPSHQVTQMGQEVILRCVPISNHLYFYWYRQILGQKVEFLVSFYNNEISEKSEIFDDQFSVERPDGSNFTLKIRSTKLEDSAMYFCASSEDERGGLNEQYFGPGTRLTVT.

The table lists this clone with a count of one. The DNA of the CDR3 is TGTGCCAGTAGTTTTTTGGACTTTTATAGCAATCAGCCCCAGCATTTT. Translating gives CASSFLDFYSNQPQHF. The chain recombines TRBV19 with TRBJ1-5; D remains ambiguous. CDR1 and CDR2 (germline): LNHDA, SQIVND (reference sequence). The CDR3 runs 16 residues. Trimming took 5 bases from V and 0 from J, leaving 14 bases between them.

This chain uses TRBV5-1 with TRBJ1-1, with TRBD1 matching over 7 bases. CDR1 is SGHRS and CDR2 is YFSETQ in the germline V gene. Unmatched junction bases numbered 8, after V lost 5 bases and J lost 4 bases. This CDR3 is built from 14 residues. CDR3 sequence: CASSLTAGGTEAFF. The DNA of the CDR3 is TGCGCCAGCAGTCTTACCGCAGGGGGCACTGAAGCTTTCTTT.

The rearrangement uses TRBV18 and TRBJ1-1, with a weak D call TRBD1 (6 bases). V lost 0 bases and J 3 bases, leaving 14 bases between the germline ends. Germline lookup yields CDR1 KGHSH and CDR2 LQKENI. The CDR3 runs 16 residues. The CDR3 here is CASSPPLGAIYTEAFF. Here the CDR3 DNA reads TGTGCCAGCTCACCACCGTTGGGGGCGATTTACACTGAAGCTTTCTTT.

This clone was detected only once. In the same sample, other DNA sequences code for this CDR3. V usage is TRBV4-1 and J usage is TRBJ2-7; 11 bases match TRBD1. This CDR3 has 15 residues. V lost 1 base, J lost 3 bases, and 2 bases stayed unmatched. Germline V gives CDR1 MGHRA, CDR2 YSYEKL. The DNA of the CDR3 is TGCGCCAGCAGCCAAGGAGGGACAGGGGGCTACGAGCAGTACTTC. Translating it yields CASSQGGTGGYEQYF.

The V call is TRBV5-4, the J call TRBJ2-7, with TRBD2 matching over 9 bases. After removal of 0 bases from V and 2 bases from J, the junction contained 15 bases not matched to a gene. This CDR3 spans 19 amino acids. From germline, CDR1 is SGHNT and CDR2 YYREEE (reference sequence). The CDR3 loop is CASSLEPMGGGREAYEQYF. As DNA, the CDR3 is TGTGCCAGCAGCTTGGAACCTATGGGAGGCGGGAGGGAAGCCTACGAGCAGTACTTC.

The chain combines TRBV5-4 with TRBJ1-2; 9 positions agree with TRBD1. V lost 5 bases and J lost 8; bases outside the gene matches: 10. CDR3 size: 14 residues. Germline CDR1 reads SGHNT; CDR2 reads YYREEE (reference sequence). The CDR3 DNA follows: TGTGCCAGCAGTTACCTAACAGGGGGCGAGGGCTACACCTTC. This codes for CASSYLTGGEGYTF.

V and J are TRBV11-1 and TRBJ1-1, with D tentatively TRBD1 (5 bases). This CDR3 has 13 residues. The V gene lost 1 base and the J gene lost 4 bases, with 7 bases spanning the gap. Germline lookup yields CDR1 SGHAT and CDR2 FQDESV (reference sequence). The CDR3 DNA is TGTGCCAGCAGCTTAGGGAGGGGCACTGAAGCTTTCTTT. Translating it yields CASSLGRGTEAFF.

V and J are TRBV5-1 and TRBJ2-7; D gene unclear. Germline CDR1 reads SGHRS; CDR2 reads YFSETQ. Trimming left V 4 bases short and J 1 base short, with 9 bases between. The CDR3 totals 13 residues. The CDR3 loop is CASSHLESYEQYF. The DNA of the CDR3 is TGCGCCAGCAGCCATCTTGAGTCCTACGAGCAGTACTTC.

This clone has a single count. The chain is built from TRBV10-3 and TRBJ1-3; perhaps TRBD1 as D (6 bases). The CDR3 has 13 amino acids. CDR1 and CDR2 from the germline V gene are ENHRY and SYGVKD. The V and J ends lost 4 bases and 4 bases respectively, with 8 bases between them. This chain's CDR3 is CAISAGDGNTIYF. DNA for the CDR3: TGTGCCATCAGTGCAGGGGACGGAAACACCATATATTTT.

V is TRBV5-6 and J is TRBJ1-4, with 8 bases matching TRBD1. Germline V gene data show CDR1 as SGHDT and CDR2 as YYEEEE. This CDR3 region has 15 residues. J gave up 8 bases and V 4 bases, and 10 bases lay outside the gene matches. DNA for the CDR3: TGTGCCAGCAGCACGACGACAGGGGTATTGGAAAAACTGTTTTTT. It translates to CASSTTTGVLEKLFF.

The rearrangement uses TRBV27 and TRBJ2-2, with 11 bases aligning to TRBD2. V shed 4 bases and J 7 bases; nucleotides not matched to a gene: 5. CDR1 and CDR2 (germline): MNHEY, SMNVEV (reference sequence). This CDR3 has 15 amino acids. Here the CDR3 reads CASSSTSGRYGELFF. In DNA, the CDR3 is TGTGCCAGCAGTTCCACTAGCGGGAGATACGGGGAGCTGTTTTTT.

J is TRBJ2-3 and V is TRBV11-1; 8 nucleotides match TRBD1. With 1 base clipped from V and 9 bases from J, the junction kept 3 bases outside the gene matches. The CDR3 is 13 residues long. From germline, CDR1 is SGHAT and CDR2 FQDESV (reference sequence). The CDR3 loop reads CASSLGTGRTQYF. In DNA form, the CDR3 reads TGTGCCAGCAGCTTAGGGACAGGGCGCACGCAGTATTTT.

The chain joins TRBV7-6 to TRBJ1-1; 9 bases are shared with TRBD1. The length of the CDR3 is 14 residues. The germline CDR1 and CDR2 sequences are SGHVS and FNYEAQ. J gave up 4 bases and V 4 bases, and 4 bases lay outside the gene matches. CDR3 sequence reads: CASSYTGGGTEAFF. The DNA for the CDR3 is TGTGCCAGCAGCTATACAGGGGGCGGCACTGAAGCTTTCTTT.